Detailed here is one T cell receptor beta chain. Its specific antigen is unknown. Qualities for individual bases were not recorded, and no much larger clone is one base off. The sample is drawn from a study of CD8 T cells in Susac syndrome (dated by TCRdb to about 2019). In terms of the full investigation: The study used repertoire sequencing to test whether antigen drove CD8+ T cell activation and differentiation in Susac syndrome. The clonality of the CD8+ T cell repertoire was compared across approximately twelve healthy donors, around 14 Susac syndrome patients and under 18 multiple sclerosis patients. Overall study results and their limits: The TCR sequencing and HLA analysis was acknowledged to have included a relatively small number of individuals.

The germline ends are 17 bases apart after V is trimmed by 3 bases and J by 6 bases. The germline V gene yields SGDLS for CDR1 and YYNGEE for CDR2. Counted from cysteine to phenylalanine, this CDR3 has 15 amino acids. Here the CDR3 DNA is all that survives: 45 bases in frame from base 1. RNA was extracted using the RNeasy kit, and roughly 0.5 to 1 microgram was reverse transcribed with random hexamers. TCR beta CDR3 regions were amplified with the immunoSEQ multiplex PCR assay covering 54 Vbeta and 13 Jbeta segments. Bias from PCR amplification was corrected by using a synthetic template baseline for primer optimization and for computational correction. The original methods were these. Reads were annotated to V, D and J genes according to IMGT and were analyzed with immunoSEQ Analyzer, with only productive sequences retained. Clonality was calculated as one minus the Shannon entropy normalized by log2 of the number of productive unique sequences. For each patient and control, public and private clones were evaluated among the 100 most prevalent clones. Susac-specific clones were defined as absent from healthy and MS cohorts, roughly 1,100 published viral clones and other ImmuneACCESS disease sequences. The public reads were reprocessed in TCRdb via fastp at Q25 and MiXCR, keeping in-frame beta chains. Rows matching on CDR3 protein sequence are summarized as one entry with the most common DNA and genes. The V and J calls were not made by the authors but by TCRdb's processing. Here the sample has under 200,000 distinct CDR3 sequences; 85% to 95% occur a single time. The top ten clonotypes cover roughly 0.16% of the sample.

Peripheral blood CD8+ and CD4+ T cells from healthy donors, Susac syndrome patients and multiple sclerosis patients were profiled using high-throughput TCR beta sequencing. The multiple sclerosis controls were treatment-naive patients whose relapsing-remitting disease, either stable or active, fulfilled the revised McDonald criteria. Bulk CD8+ and CD4+ T cells were purified by magnetic negative isolation, while CD8+ TEMRA cells were enriched using FACS. Blood was collected in EDTA tubes and processed within 24 hours, with PBMCs isolated through density gradient centrifugation. PBMCs intended for TCR sequencing were cryopreserved in liquid nitrogen and thawed later in a water bath at 37 degrees C. A purity of at least 90% was achieved for sorted or isolated CD4+, CD8+ and CD8+ TEMRA cells.

Specimen: CD8+ T cells from PBMCs. This sequence uses TRBV9 and TRBJ2-3; the D gene is possibly TRBD1, with 6 bases matching. The TCR was taken from a human donor with multiple sclerosis. DNA sequence: TGTGCCAGCAGCGATGGACAGTCCTTGTGGGATACGCAGTATTTT. Translated, this gives CASSDGQSLWDTQYF.